A selection of T cell receptor beta chains follows, all from one sample in a study of T cell responses to AZD1222 COVID-19 vaccine. Here immunoSEQ multiplex PCR was the method, and the copy in TCRdb shows in-frame clones only, minus some. The sample consists of some 66,000 clones, around 89% of them appearing once. Sequences were derived from peripheral blood, sampled 28 days after the second AZD1222 dose. Source of these receptors: an adult who received the AZD1222 COVID-19 vaccine. Each CDR3 is given without its conserved first and last residue.

j_call v_call cdr3_aa
TRBJ2-1 TRBV4-2 ASSQDWLAGNNEQF
TRBJ1-2 TRBV30 AWTPGAGGYT
TRBJ1-1 TRBV19 ASSRDRPVNTEAF
TRBJ2-7 TRBV9 ASSPSARSSYEQY
TRBJ1-1 TRBV4-2 ASSQGHQNTEAF
TRBJ2-5 TRBV14 ASSQGLQETQY
TRBJ1-6 TRBV7-2 ASSLATGGAPPLH
TRBJ1-1 TRBV6-2/TRBV6-3 ASSYSRNGRAEAF
TRBJ2-2 TRBV14 ASSPGLAGGPYTGELF
TRBJ1-4 TRBV7-2 ASSARDVTNEKLF
TRBJ2-7 TRBV4-1 ASSQMTGASSEQY
TRBJ1-2 TRBV18 ASSLMLPERVNYGYT
TRBJ2-5 TRBV7-2 ASSWTSGNQETQY
TRBJ2-2 TRBV28 ASSLVTGLAGVTGELF
TRBJ1-6 TRBV5-4 ASSLEGHSPLH
TRBJ1-1 TRBV29-1 SAQGSPEAF
TRBJ1-1 TRBV19 ASWGDHRGRAF
TRBJ1-5 TRBV16 ASSHHRFDSNQPQH
TRBJ2-7 TRBV9 ASSRPGRAYEQY
TRBJ2-1 TRBV5-1 ASSGRREGLAYNEQF
TRBJ1-2 TRBV6-1 ASSVTGTAVNYGYT
TRBJ2-7 TRBV5-4 ASSAGSSASYEQY
TRBJ2-3 TRBV27 ASSLSGRAVDTQY
TRBJ1-5 TRBV19 ASSIEEGPKQPQH
TRBJ1-2 TRBV20-1 SARSGEVHT
TRBJ2-7 TRBV28 ASSLPGQGSYEQY
TRBJ2-1 TRBV6-5 ASSYRGSSSYNEQF
TRBJ2-3 TRBV29-1 SHQPGADTQY
TRBJ1-5 TRBV7-9 ASSLGHSNQPQH
TRBJ2-2 TRBV24-1 ATSDPGPTGELF
TRBJ1-6 TRBV7-9 ASSSYRSSYNSPLH
TRBJ1-2 TRBV6-5 ASSRDRVNYGYT
TRBJ2-7 TRBV6-4 ASSPQGTPSYEQY
TRBJ1-6 TRBV7-3 ASSYQGNSPLH
TRBJ2-7 TRBV3-1/TRBV3-2 ASSLGGEQY
TRBJ2-3 TRBV19 ASTGTRDTDTQY
TRBJ1-5 TRBV2 ASSAQGQGFQPQH
TRBJ2-5 TRBV5-1 ASSPGLATKETQY
TRBJ2-7 TRBV30 AWGTGDYEQY
TRBJ2-3 TRBV7-3 ASAYSGTGADTQY
TRBJ1-1 TRBV3-1/TRBV3-2 ASSQDGQVLGTEAF
TRBJ1-4 TRBV12-3/TRBV12-4 ASRQGGREKLF
TRBJ2-6 TRBV9 ASSQGGPGANVLT
TRBJ2-5 TRBV27 ASTSGTGTLETQY
TRBJ2-3 TRBV7-9 ASSSLAGGPIVEDTQY
TRBJ2-5 TRBV5-4 ASSLRDFETQY
TRBJ1-5 TRBV2 ASSPLMVPKGLAQH
TRBJ2-1 TRBV18 ASSPGLAGGGSYNEQF
TRBJ1-3 TRBV7-2 ASSLGKSGNTIY
TRBJ1-1 TRBV7-9 ASSLTGENTEAF